Shown below are 17 T cell receptor beta chains from a single sample sequenced in a study of CD8+CD57+ T cells in acquired aplastic anemia (dated by TCRdb to 2016 to 2019). The run used an Illumina HiSeq 2000. Profiling of TCR beta VDJ combinations and CDR3 sequences used genomic DNA as the template. TCRdb ran its own pipeline on the public reads, namely fastp trimming at Q25 and MiXCR clone calling, and kept in-frame beta chains. Entries that share a CDR3 protein sequence are merged under the most common genes and DNA. The sample table shows some 150,000 distinct CDR3 sequences, and 71% are seen once. About 50% of the sample goes to the ten largest clones. Expansion of CD8+CD57+ cells had been shown by flow cytometry in the patients chosen for sequencing. The sample comprised sorted CD4+, CD8+, or CD8+CD57+ T cells (not recorded which) from PBMCs. The source is a human donor with aplastic anemia.

This clonotype was recorded only once. The junction and the germline gene differ at one end; a read error may be behind it. The rearrangement uses TRBV2 and TRBJ1-1; D not resolved. The CDR3 totals 15 residues. CDR1 is SNHLY, CDR2 FYNNEI, per germline. CDR3 DNA: TGTGCCAGCAGTGAAGGGATTGGGGTATCAACTGAAGCTCTCTTT. It is translated as CASSEGIGVSTEALF.

CDR3 residues: CSARENSHYNSPLHF. The CDR3 DNA sequence: TGCAGTGCTAGAGAGAACAGTCACTATAATTCACCCCTCCACTTT. This sequence joins TRBV20-1 and TRBJ1-6; no definite D call. The V end lost 0 bases, the J end lost 3 bases, and 9 bases lay between the germline ends. This CDR3 is 15 amino acids long. From germline, CDR1 is DFQATT and CDR2 SNEGSKA (reference sequence).

The chain uses TRBV6-1 and TRBJ2-1, with 12 positions matching TRBD2. CDR3 length: 16 amino acids. The trim removed 6 bases at V and 3 bases at J, leaving 6 bases unmatched. From germline, CDR1 is MNHNS and CDR2 SASEGT. The CDR3 protein is CASSLRLAGDYNEQFF. The CDR3 coding sequence is TGTGCCAGCAGCTTACGACTAGCGGGGGACTACAATGAGCAGTTCTTC.

The chain employs TRBV24-1 and TRBJ2-3, with TRBD1 matching 8 bases. V gave up 9 bases and J gave up 2 bases; unmatched junction bases: 9. Germline loops: CDR1 KGHDR, CDR2 SFDVKD. The CDR3 consists of 15 residues. The CDR3 is CATQDRASPTDTQYF. The CDR3 DNA sequence: TGTGCCACCCAGGACAGGGCATCTCCCACAGATACGCAGTATTTT.

The V gene is TRBV20-1, the J gene TRBJ2-1, with D perhaps matching TRBD2 (7 bases). The germline V gene encodes CDR1 DFQATT and CDR2 SNEGSKA (reference sequence). The CDR3 extends over 15 amino acids. The ends were cut back, 6 bases at V and 7 bases at J, with 22 bases in the middle. CDR3 in amino acids: CSAKRGGGPENEQFF. CDR3 nucleotide sequence: TGCAGTGCCAAAAGGGGGGGAGGGCCCGAAAATGAGCAGTTCTTC.

V usage is TRBV7-2 and J usage is TRBJ2-1; TRBD1 matches at 7 bases. The germline V gene has CDR1 SGHTA and CDR2 FQGNSA. The CDR3 runs 14 residues. V lost 4 bases to trimming and J lost 8 bases; unmatched junction nucleotides: 8. The CDR3 coding sequence is TGTGCCAGCAGCTCCACCGGGACAGAGCATGAGCAGTTCTTC. It translates to CASSSTGTEHEQFF.

This clonotype was seen just once. At one boundary the junction diverges from the germline segment, which might be a read error. The chain is built from TRBV10-3 and TRBJ2-2, with D hard to call. The CDR3 length is 13 residues. Germline V gives CDR1 ENHRY, CDR2 SYGVKD. In nucleotides, the CDR3 is TGTGCCGTCGAGAGGATTGACACCAGGGAGCTGTTTTTT. It yields the protein CAVERIDTRELFF.

This chain uses TRBV10-3 with TRBJ2-5; a weak D match, TRBD1 (5 bases). The germline CDR1 and CDR2 sequences are ENHRY and SYGVKD. The V and J ends lost 3 bases and 5 bases respectively, with 10 bases between them. The CDR3 extends over 13 amino acids. CDR3 amino acids: CAISEGARETQYF. The CDR3 DNA is TGTGCCATCAGTGAAGGGGCGCGGGAGACCCAGTACTTC.

To note about this clonotype: Germline is not matched at one junction end, which may reflect a read error. J is TRBJ2-3 and V is TRBV10-3; D is undetermined. The CDR3 loop spans 15 amino acids. Germline values: CDR1 ENHRY, CDR2 SYGVKD. For the CDR3, the DNA is TGTGCCTTCAGTGAGCCAACTCTCAGCACAGATACGCAGTATTTT. Residues: CAFSEPTLSTDTQYF.

This clonotype was recorded at least ten times. The chain employs TRBV2 and TRBJ2-7; D unclear. Germline CDR1 and CDR2: SNHLY and FYNNEI. The CDR3 sequence is 13 residues long. V lost 4 bases to trimming and J lost 2 bases, with 9 bases between them. The CDR3 DNA sequence: TGTGCCAGCAGTGTGGGCGGACCCTACGAGCAGTACTTC. As protein: CASSVGGPYEQYF. The full variable domain, completed using reference TRBV2 and TRBJ2-7, is EPEVTQTPSHQVTQMGQEVILRCVPISNHLYFYWYRQILGQKVEFLVSFYNNEISEKSEIFDDQFSVERPDGSNFTLKIRSTKLEDSAMYFCASSVGGPYEQYFGPGTRLTVT.

V gene TRBV29-1 combines with J gene TRBJ1-1; 7 bases line up with TRBD1. The junction had 9 bases not matched to a gene; V was cut back by 0 bases and J by 11 bases. Per the germline V gene, CDR1 is SQVTM and CDR2 is ANQGSEA. The CDR3 runs 13 residues. The CDR3 nucleotides read TGCAGCGTTGAAGAGGGCAGGAGGGGGCTGGCTTTCTTT. Residues: CSVEEGRRGLAFF.

The chain couples TRBV20-1 to TRBJ2-5, with D uncertain. Trimming left V 6 bases short and J 4 bases short, with 21 bases between. The CDR3 contains 15 residues. Germline values: CDR1 DFQATT, CDR2 SNEGSKA (reference sequence). CDR3 sequence reads: CSANRGGAVAETQYF. CDR3 bases: TGCAGTGCCAATAGAGGTGGCGCGGTGGCAGAGACCCAGTACTTC.

This clonotype occurred a few times. V is TRBV20-1 and J is TRBJ2-5; D gene unclear. CDR1 is DFQATT, CDR2 SNEGSKA, per germline (reference sequence). V shed 2 bases and J shed 7 bases, with 5 bases lying between them. The CDR3 totals 10 residues. Written as DNA, the CDR3 is TGCAGTGCTAGAAACGGGACCCAGTACTTC. It translates to CSARNGTQYF.

The chain has TRBV10-1 and TRBJ1-5, with TRBD1 matching 8 bases. V shed 3 bases and J 0 bases; nucleotides not matched to a gene: 4. The CDR3 runs to 16 residues. The germline gives CDR1 WNHNN, CDR2 SYGVQD (reference sequence). Here the CDR3 DNA reads TGCGCCAGCAGTGAAATCAGGGGGCCTAGCAATCAGCCCCAGCATTTT. Residues: CASSEIRGPSNQPQHF.

This sequence joins TRBV6-2 or TRBV6-3 and TRBJ2-5; 9 positions agree with TRBD1. V was pared by 5 bases and J by 5 bases, with 6 bases of the junction left unmatched. Germline V gene data show CDR1 as MNHEY and CDR2 as SVGEGT. CDR3 length equals 14 residues. CDR3 loop: CASSDDRGWETQYF. CDR3 in DNA: TGTGCCAGCAGTGATGACAGGGGGTGGGAGACCCAGTACTTC.

The rearrangement joins TRBV7-7 to TRBJ2-3; TRBD1 agrees at 8 bases. There are 17 residues in the CDR3. J lost 0 bases, V lost 2 bases, and 7 bases had no gene match. In germline, CDR1 is SSHAT, CDR2 FNYEAQ (reference sequence). CDR3 nucleotides: TGTGCCAGCAGCTTACCCCCGACAGGGGACAGCACAGATACGCAGTATTTT. It yields the protein CASSLPPTGDSTDTQYF.

This clonotype was detected only a few times. The V gene is TRBV7-6, the J gene TRBJ2-1; 7 bases match TRBD2. Germline CDR1 SGHVS, CDR2 FNYEAQ. The V gene end was trimmed by 0 bases and the J gene end by 4 bases; junction bases not matched to a gene: 3. The CDR3 is 15 amino acids. Here the CDR3 reads CASSLAASGYNEQFF. The CDR3 DNA follows: TGTGCCAGCAGCTTAGCGGCTAGCGGTTACAATGAGCAGTTCTTC.